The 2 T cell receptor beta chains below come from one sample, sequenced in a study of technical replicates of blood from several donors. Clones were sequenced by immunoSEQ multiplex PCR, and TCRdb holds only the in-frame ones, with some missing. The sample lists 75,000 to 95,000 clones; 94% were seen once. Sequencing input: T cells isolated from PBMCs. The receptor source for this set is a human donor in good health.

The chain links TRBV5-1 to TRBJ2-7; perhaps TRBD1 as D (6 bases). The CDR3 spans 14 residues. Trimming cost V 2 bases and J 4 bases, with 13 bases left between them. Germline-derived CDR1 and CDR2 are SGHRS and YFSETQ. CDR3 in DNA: TGCGCCAGCAGCTTAAGTACAGGGTGGTACGAGCAGTACTTC. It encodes CASSLSTGWYEQYF.

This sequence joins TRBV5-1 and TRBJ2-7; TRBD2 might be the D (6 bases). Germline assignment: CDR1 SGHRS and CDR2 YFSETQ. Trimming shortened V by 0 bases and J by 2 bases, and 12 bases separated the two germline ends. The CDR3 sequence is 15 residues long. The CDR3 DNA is TGCGCCAGCAGCTTGGCCCCAGGGAGGACCTACGAGCAGTACTTC. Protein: CASSLAPGRTYEQYF.